The source of this T cell receptor beta chain is a study of beta chain features in type 1 diabetes. The wider study: There were about 110,000,000 sorted cells examined across all samples.

Every isolated RNA sample was fully reverse transcribed, so sequencing captured expressed TCRB transcripts. Method: immunoSEQ multiplex PCR; TCRdb's copy keeps in-frame clones and lacks some. Counted here are just over 150,000 clones, around 10% occurring once; the ten biggest clones make up around 2%. Study results and caveats: Naive, central memory and Treg TCRB repertoires seemed to resemble each other more closely in patients than they did in healthy donors.

The length of the CDR3 is 11 residues. Trimming at V came to 6 bases and at J to 11 bases, leaving 6 bases not matched to a gene. Germline assignment: CDR1 GTSNPN and CDR2 SVGIG (reference sequence). A few counts support this clone. Its target is unknown. The sequenced material came from central memory CD4+ T cells from blood. The chain carries TRBV30 and TRBJ1-5; 8 bases align to TRBD1. The TCR sequence derives from a man between 18 and 35 years old in good health. For the CDR3, the DNA is TGTGCCTGCGGACAGGGAGTGACCCAGCATTTT. It yields the protein CACGQGVTQHF.